This T cell receptor beta chain came from a study of shared clonotypes between healthy human individuals. Germline CDR1 SGDLS, CDR2 YYNGEE. V lost 4 bases and J 5 bases, leaving 11 bases between the germline ends. The length of the CDR3 is 13 residues. TCRdb's copy holds only in-frame clones and misses some; the assay was immunoSEQ multiplex PCR. The table lists about 470,000 clones, roughly three quarters of them singletons. The TCR originated in a woman in her 40s in good health. Some clones in this sample may be carry-over from other donors' samples. The chain employs TRBV9 and TRBJ2-3, with TRBD2 as a possible D gene (5 bases). The sequenced material came from PBMCs. The CDR3 DNA sequence: TGTGCCAGCAGCAGGGAGTGGGGAGATACGCAGTATTTT. Its translation is CASSREWGDTQYF.